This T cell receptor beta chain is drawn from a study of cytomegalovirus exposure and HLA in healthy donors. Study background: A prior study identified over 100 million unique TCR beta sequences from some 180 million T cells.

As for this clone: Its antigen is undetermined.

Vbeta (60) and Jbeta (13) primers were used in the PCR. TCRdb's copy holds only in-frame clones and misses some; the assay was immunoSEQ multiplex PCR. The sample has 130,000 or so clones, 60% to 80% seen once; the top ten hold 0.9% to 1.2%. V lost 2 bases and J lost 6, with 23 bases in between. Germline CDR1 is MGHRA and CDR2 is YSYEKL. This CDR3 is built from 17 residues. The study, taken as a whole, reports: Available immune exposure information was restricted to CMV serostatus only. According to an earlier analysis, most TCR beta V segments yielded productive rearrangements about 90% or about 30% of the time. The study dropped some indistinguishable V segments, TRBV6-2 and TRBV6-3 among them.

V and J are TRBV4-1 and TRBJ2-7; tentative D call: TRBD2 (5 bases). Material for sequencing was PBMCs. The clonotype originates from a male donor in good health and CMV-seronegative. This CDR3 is CASSQILDPLGKGEQYF. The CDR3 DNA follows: TGCGCCAGCAGCCAAATCCTAGACCCACTAGGAAAGGGCGAGCAGTACTTC.